The 6 T cell receptor beta chains below were found in one sample sequenced in a study of blood T cell repertoires in COVID-19. TCRdb's copy holds only in-frame clones and misses some; the assay was immunoSEQ multiplex PCR. The table records fewer than 80,000 clones, about 86% of them present only once. Sequencing was carried out using peripheral blood. The receptors originated from a man at least 80 years old with COVID-19, enrolled during active disease.

The rearrangement joins TRBV9 to TRBJ1-5; TRBD1 matches at 7 bases. V gave up 0 bases and J gave up 6 bases; unmatched junction bases: 6. Germline values: CDR1 SGDLS, CDR2 YYNGEE. The CDR3 is 15 residues long. In DNA, the CDR3 is TGTGCCAGCAGCGTAGGGGGACAGAGCGGTCAGCCCCAGCATTTT. Translating gives CASSVGGQSGQPQHF.

The rearrangement links TRBV11-2 to TRBJ2-5, with 7 bases aligning to TRBD1. The germline gives CDR1 SGHAT, CDR2 FQNNGV. V lost 3 bases and J lost 4; bases outside the gene matches: 8. The CDR3 extends over 15 amino acids. In DNA, the CDR3 is TGTGCCAGCAGCTTCGACAGGGACGTGAGAGAGACCCAGTACTTC. Translation: CASSFDRDVRETQYF.

The CDR3 bases are TGTGCCAGCAGGGAGACCCAGGGACTGGGGAACACCATATATTTT. Translating it yields CASRETQGLGNTIYF. The V and J genes are TRBV6-5 and TRBJ1-3; TRBD1 is a possible D gene (5 bases). V was shortened by 6 bases and J by 7 bases, with 19 bases between the two germline ends. The CDR3 covers 15 residues. Germline CDR1 and CDR2: MNHEY and SVGAGI.

This clone has more than one count but fewer than ten. Other nucleotide sequences in the sample specify the same CDR3. The rearrangement links TRBV2 to TRBJ1-5; TRBD1 matches 7 bases. The V segment lost 11 bases and the J segment 0 bases; nucleotides outside the gene matches: 4. The CDR3 extends over 13 amino acids. Germline V gene lookup returns CDR1 SNHLY and CDR2 FYNNEI. This chain's CDR3 is CAGGTVSNQPQHF. In nucleotides, the CDR3 is TGTGCCGGCGGGACAGTTAGCAATCAGCCCCAGCATTTT.

This clone was observed a handful of times. CDR3 residues: CASSRGLDRGEVLTF. The CDR3, as DNA: TGTGCCAGCAGCAGAGGTCTCGACAGAGGCGAGGTCCTGACTTTC. The rearrangement uses TRBV6-4 and TRBJ2-6, with D tentatively TRBD1 (5 bases). The CDR3 length is 15 residues. From germline, CDR1 is MRHNA and CDR2 SNTAGT. Trimming removed 6 bases from V and 13 bases from J, with 22 bases in between.

This clone has a single count. The chain uses TRBV5-1 and TRBJ1-6, with 7 bases lining up with TRBD1. Unmatched junction bases numbered 14, after V lost 4 bases and J lost 10 bases. Germline assignment: CDR1 SGHRS and CDR2 YFSETQ. The CDR3 spans 16 residues. The CDR3 spells CASSGHFRDRKSPLHF. CDR3 sequence (DNA): TGCGCCAGCAGCGGGCATTTCCGGGACAGAAAATCACCCCTCCACTTT.